Shown below are 28 T cell receptor beta chains from a single sample sequenced in a study of cytomegalovirus exposure and HLA in healthy donors. Both 60 Vbeta primers and 13 Jbeta primers went into the PCR. Assay: immunoSEQ multiplex PCR; the TCRdb copy retains only in-frame clones and omits some. Of 140,000 or so clones listed, over 8% are singletons. The specimen sequenced was PBMCs. The receptors were sampled from a male donor in good health and CMV-seronegative.

This clone was seen a handful of times. In DNA, the CDR3 is TGTGCCAGCAGCCAAGCCCCCAACGATATGAGAGCTTTCTTT. This translates into CASSQAPNDMRAFF. The V gene is TRBV14, the J gene TRBJ1-1; D remains ambiguous. Germline V lookup: CDR1 SGHDN, CDR2 FVKESK. This CDR3 spans 14 amino acids. V was clipped by 1 base and J by 10 bases, with 16 bases between them.

This chain links TRBV30 with TRBJ2-7; 11 nucleotides match TRBD2. Germline V gene lookup returns CDR1 GTSNPN and CDR2 SVGIG (reference sequence). V shed 0 bases and J 0 bases; nucleotides not matched to a gene: 7. The CDR3 length is 17 residues. The DNA for the CDR3 is TGTGCCTGGAGTGTACGGGCTAGCGGGAGGATCTCCTACGAGCAGTACTTC. This sequence encodes CAWSVRASGRISYEQYF.

The chain recombines TRBV19 with TRBJ2-1; TRBD2 matches 12 bases. After removal of 3 bases from V and 5 bases from J, the junction contained 11 bases not matched to a gene. CDR3 length: 18 amino acids. The germline gives CDR1 LNHDA, CDR2 SQIVND (reference sequence). DNA of the CDR3: TGTGCCAGTAGTATGCCCGAGACTAGCGGGAGTATCAACAATGAGCAGTTCTTC. Protein sequence: CASSMPETSGSINNEQFF.

This clone was picked up a small number of times. CDR3 residues: CASSLGQADTGELFF. For the CDR3, the DNA is TGTGCCAGCTCACTGGGACAGGCTGACACCGGGGAGCTGTTTTTT. This chain links TRBV18 with TRBJ2-2; 8 bases fit TRBD1. V trimming: 4 bases; J trimming: 3 bases; junction bases outside the gene matches: 4. The CDR3 sequence is 15 residues long. Looked up from germline, CDR1 is KGHSH and CDR2 is LQKENI.

This clone has only a few counts. This chain links TRBV14 with TRBJ1-2; D is uncertain. V was shortened by 5 bases and J by 2 bases, with 12 bases between the two germline ends. Germline V CDR1 and CDR2: SGHDN, FVKESK. This CDR3 has 14 amino acids. The CDR3 bases are TGTGCCAGCAGCGGCCGGGAAAACAACTATGGCTACACCTTC. It translates to CASSGRENNYGYTF.

This chain joins TRBV18 and TRBJ2-1, with D uncertain. The CDR3 spans 17 residues. Germline assignment: CDR1 KGHSH and CDR2 LQKENI. V lost 0 bases and J 2 bases, leaving 14 bases between the germline ends. The CDR3 reads CASSPPNYKAPYNEQFF. Written as DNA, the CDR3 is TGTGCCAGCTCACCACCGAACTACAAAGCGCCCTACAATGAGCAGTTCTTC.

The CDR3 loop is CASSAIAYNEQFF. The CDR3 DNA reads TGTGCCAGTAGCGCGATAGCCTACAATGAGCAGTTCTTC. This sequence joins TRBV19 and TRBJ2-1; D remains unclear. In germline, CDR1 is LNHDA, CDR2 SQIVND (reference sequence). Trimming shortened V by 6 bases and J by 2 bases, and 8 bases separated the two germline ends. The CDR3 is made up of 13 amino acids.

The chain uses TRBV21-1 and TRBJ1-6. TRBV21-1 is a documented pseudogene. The CDR3 is 16 amino acids. This chain's CDR3 is CASSNGESSYNSPLHF. The CDR3 DNA follows: TGTGCCAGCAGCAACGGAGAGAGCTCCTATAATTCACCCCTCCACTTT.

This clone was counted between two and nine times. The chain carries TRBV10-3 and TRBJ2-5, with a tentative D call TRBD1 (5 bases). Looked up from germline, CDR1 is ENHRY and CDR2 is SYGVKD. V dropped 0 bases and J dropped 4 bases, with 9 bases sitting between them. This CDR3 has 14 residues. CDR3 protein: CAISESAGSETQYF. The DNA for the CDR3 is TGTGCCATCAGTGAGTCTGCAGGGTCAGAGACCCAGTACTTC.

This chain links TRBV7-2 with TRBJ2-5; 8 positions agree with TRBD1. The CDR3 runs 16 residues. Looked up from germline, CDR1 is SGHTA and CDR2 is FQGNSA. Unmatched junction bases numbered 12, after V lost 5 bases and J lost 4 bases. The CDR3, as DNA: TGTGCCAGCAGCCCGCAGGGGGCCCAACGCGGAGAGACCCAGTACTTC. Its protein product is CASSPQGAQRGETQYF.

The genes are TRBV7-9 and TRBJ1-2; weak D call: TRBD1 (5 bases). Germline CDR1 reads SEHNR; CDR2 reads FQNEAQ (reference sequence). The CDR3 has 13 amino acids. V lost 1 base to trimming and J lost 8 bases, with 11 bases between them. CDR3 coding DNA: TGTGCCAGCAGCTTAGGACAGCTCTTAGGCTACACCTTC. Translating it yields CASSLGQLLGYTF.

The genes are TRBV5-8 and TRBJ2-1; 7 nucleotides match TRBD1. The CDR3 consists of 14 residues. Germline V gives CDR1 SGHTS, CDR2 YDEGEE. With 4 bases clipped from V and 3 bases from J, the junction kept 4 bases outside the gene matches. The DNA of the CDR3 is TGTGCCAGCAGCCAGAGGACAGGCTACAATGAGCAGTTCTTC. This sequence encodes CASSQRTGYNEQFF. The variable domain in full, with the rest retrieved from reference TRBV5-8 and TRBJ2-1, is EAGVTQSPTHLIKTRGQQATLRCSPISGHTSVYWYQQALGLGLQFLLWYDEGEERNRGNFPPRFSGRQFPNYSSELNVNALELEDSALYLCASSQRTGYNEQFFGPGTRLTVL.

A few counts support this clone. The J gene is TRBJ2-5, the V gene TRBV2; possibly TRBD1 for D (6 bases). V was shortened by 5 bases and J by 4 bases, with 11 bases between the two germline ends. CDR3 size: 13 residues. The germline gives CDR1 SNHLY, CDR2 FYNNEI. The CDR3 region is CASSTGQGETQYF. CDR3 sequence (DNA): TGTGCCAGCAGTACAGGGCAAGGAGAGACCCAGTACTTC.

There are a few counts of this clone. This chain connects TRBV28 to TRBJ1-1; a weak D match, TRBD1 (5 bases). Trimming removed 2 bases at V and 7 bases at J, with 20 bases between. The germline gives CDR1 MDHEN, CDR2 SYDVKM. The CDR3 sequence is 16 residues long. CDR3 in amino acids: CASSLIPGEGEDEAFF. The CDR3 DNA is TGTGCCAGCAGTTTAATTCCCGGGGAAGGGGAGGATGAAGCTTTCTTT.

The V gene is TRBV5-1, the J gene TRBJ1-2; D ambiguous. This CDR3 is built from 17 residues. Trimming left V 0 bases short and J 5 bases short, with 20 bases between. CDR1 is SGHRS, CDR2 YFSETQ, per germline. CDR3 nucleotides: TGCGCCAGCAGCTTGGGGTCCTTTGACAAGGCCCCTTATGGCTACACCTTC. It codes for CASSLGSFDKAPYGYTF.

The chain employs TRBV7-2 and TRBJ1-1; tentative D call: TRBD1 (5 bases). Trimming took off 4 bases at V and 3 bases at J, with 12 bases between the two ends. Germline values: CDR1 SGHTA, CDR2 FQGNSA. The CDR3 totals 14 residues. The CDR3 protein is CASSSSGGYTEAFF. CDR3 coding DNA: TGTGCCAGCAGCTCAAGTGGGGGGTACACTGAAGCTTTCTTT.

This clone was counted between two and nine times. V and J are TRBV6-6 and TRBJ2-2; D ambiguous. Germline V gives CDR1 MNHNY, CDR2 SVGAGI (reference sequence). Trimming pared 4 bases from V and 5 bases from J, leaving 8 bases between. The CDR3 is made up of 13 amino acids. The CDR3 region has the DNA TGTGCCAGCAGTTCCCTATCGACCGGGGAGCTGTTTTTT. Amino acid sequence: CASSSLSTGELFF.

The chain recombines TRBV15 with TRBJ1-4; D uncertain. Per the germline V gene, CDR1 is LNHNV and CDR2 is YYDKDF (reference sequence). The CDR3 covers 17 residues. Between the trimmed V and J ends, which lost 1 base and 1 base, there was a span of 13 bases. The CDR3 loop is CATSRGLLSGTNEKLFF. The CDR3 region has the DNA TGTGCCACCAGCAGAGGGTTGCTGTCGGGAACTAATGAAAAACTGTTTTTT.

This chain connects TRBV10-3 to TRBJ2-3; 10 nucleotides agree with TRBD2. V shed 4 bases and J 2 bases; nucleotides not matched to a gene: 3. Germline V gene sequence: CDR1 ENHRY, CDR2 SYGVKD. The CDR3 is 15 amino acids. For the CDR3, the DNA is TGTGCCATCAGTGGCCTAGCGGGAGACACAGATACGCAGTATTTT. It specifies CAISGLAGDTDTQYF.

The chain employs TRBV7-3 and TRBJ2-7; 10 bases match TRBD2. Trimming took 2 bases from V and 3 from J; bases not matched to a gene: 4. The V gene's germline CDR1 is SGHTA and CDR2 FQGTGA. The length of the CDR3 is 15 residues. CDR3 residues: CASSLLGTSDYEQYF. CDR3 in DNA: TGTGCCAGCAGCTTATTGGGGACTAGCGACTACGAGCAGTACTTC.

V and J are TRBV9 and TRBJ2-3; D not resolved. The CDR3 covers 16 residues. Trimming shortened V by 4 bases and J by 0 bases, and 15 bases separated the two germline ends. Germline CDR1 SGDLS, CDR2 YYNGEE. The CDR3 sequence is CASSLVHSRSTDTQYF. DNA for the CDR3: TGTGCCAGCAGCCTGGTTCACTCACGTAGCACAGATACGCAGTATTTT.

This clone has a handful of counts. The chain carries TRBV5-6 and TRBJ2-1, with TRBD2 matching over 8 bases. The V and J ends lost 3 bases and 0 bases, in that order; junction bases with no gene match: 5. The V gene's germline CDR1 is SGHDT and CDR2 YYEEEE. CDR3 length: 16 residues. Here the CDR3 reads CASSSTGGLSYNEQFF. Written as DNA, the CDR3 is TGTGCCAGCAGCTCAACGGGGGGGCTCTCCTACAATGAGCAGTTCTTC.

The chain combines TRBV19 with TRBJ2-1; no firm D call. Trimming removed 0 bases from V and 3 bases from J, with 6 bases in between. Germline V gives CDR1 LNHDA, CDR2 SQIVND (reference sequence). The CDR3 runs 14 residues. CDR3 region: CASSIDSNYNEQFF. The CDR3 bases are TGTGCCAGTAGTATAGATTCAAACTACAATGAGCAGTTCTTC.

There are a few counts of this clone. The chain is built from TRBV5-4 and TRBJ2-3, with 7 bases aligning to TRBD1. The length of the CDR3 is 16 residues. Per the germline V gene, CDR1 is SGHNT and CDR2 is YYREEE (reference sequence). The trim removed 0 bases at V and 0 bases at J, leaving 4 bases unmatched. The CDR3 region is CASSLGGTASTDTQYF. CDR3 DNA sequence: TGTGCCAGCAGCTTGGGAGGGACAGCTAGCACAGATACGCAGTATTTT.

This clone was detected only a few times. Written as DNA, the CDR3 is TGTGCCAGTAGTCTCGGACAGAACCTAGCCAAAAACATTCAGTACTTC. This codes for CASSLGQNLAKNIQYF. The V and J genes are TRBV19 and TRBJ2-4; the D gene is possibly TRBD1 (6 bases). CDR1 and CDR2 (germline): LNHDA, SQIVND (reference sequence). The CDR3 extends over 16 amino acids. V shed 5 bases and J shed 0 bases, with 14 bases lying between them.

This clone has a handful of counts. The chain is built from TRBV5-4 and TRBJ1-1, with D possibly being TRBD1 (5 bases). V was shortened by 3 bases and J by 10 bases, with 28 bases between the two germline ends. Per germline, CDR1 SGHNT and CDR2 YYREEE (reference sequence). The CDR3 length is 17 residues. The CDR3 region has the DNA TGTGCCAGCAGCTCGTTCCCCCTGACGACAGACCGCTATTCAGCTTTCTTT. Its translation is CASSSFPLTTDRYSAFF. Full variable domain (rest looked up from reference TRBV5-4 and TRBJ1-1): ETGVTQSPTHLIKTRGQQVTLRCSSQSGHNTVSWYQQALGQGPQFIFQYYREEENGRGNFPPRFSGLQFPNYSSELNVNALELDDSALYLCASSSFPLTTDRYSAFFGQGTRLTVV.

The chain combines TRBV7-9 with TRBJ1-2, with D unclear. The CDR3 has 16 residues. CDR1 is SEHNR and CDR2 is FQNEAQ in the germline V gene (reference sequence). V lost 4 bases to trimming and J lost 0 bases, with 15 bases between them. CDR3 sequence (DNA): TGTGCCAGCAGCTCCTTAGACACCGATGCTAACTATGGCTACACCTTC. Protein: CASSSLDTDANYGYTF.

This clone has just a few counts. This sequence joins TRBV14 and TRBJ2-7, with D maybe TRBD1 (6 bases). Germline-derived CDR1 and CDR2 are SGHDN and FVKESK. With 5 bases removed from V and 3 bases from J, the gap between germline ends came to 17 bases. The CDR3 has 15 residues. The CDR3 spells CASSKGQPDLYEQYF. CDR3 sequence (DNA): TGTGCCAGCAGCAAAGGACAGCCAGATCTCTACGAGCAGTACTTC.